This TCR beta chain emerged from a study of graft-versus-host responses after intestinal transplantation. Graft tissue was processed to release intraepithelial and lamina propria lymphocytes. Note on this clone: Its antigen remains unknown.

Profiled with immunoSEQ multiplex PCR; TCRdb holds only in-frame clones, not every one. Among just under 65,000 clones, roughly 89% were seen once, and the ten largest hold more than 1.5%. Study-wide results and caveats: Graft-versus-host to host-versus-graft clonal ratios in allografts were high in patients with graft-donor T cell macrochimerism.

Per the germline V gene, CDR1 is SEHNR and CDR2 is FQNEAQ (reference sequence). This CDR3 is 13 amino acids long. V was cut by 3 bases and J by 4 bases, with 9 bases left in between. The rearrangement links TRBV7-9 to TRBJ1-2, with no clear D. The sequence came from a human patient who received an intestinal transplant, so some T cells may come from the graft donor. The source material was ileum tissue, sampled approximately 370 days after transplant. Written as DNA, the CDR3 is TGTGCCAGCAGCTTCAGGTTTTTCTATGGCTACACCTTC. Translation: CASSFRFFYGYTF.